This entry concerns a single T cell receptor beta chain. Its antigen remains unknown. Alopecia areata patients gave lesional scalp punch biopsies and peripheral blood samples. Reverse transcribed after extraction, RNA yielded cDNA as the sequencing template. Produced via immunoSEQ multiplex PCR; TCRdb's table is partial and in-frame only. The sample contains roughly 97,000 clones, roughly two fifths of which appear only once. The sample belongs to a study of CD8+ T cells in alopecia areata. Across the study: At a dose of 5 to 10 mg twice daily, oral tofacitinib was given to treated patients. Study results and limitations: Resident alphabeta T-cell populations of normal skin are likewise subject to sequencing in scalp samples.

The CDR3 loop spans 16 amino acids. The V and J ends lost 4 bases and 8 bases, in that order; junction bases with no gene match: 7. Looked up from germline, CDR1 is LNHDA and CDR2 is SQIVND (reference sequence). The chain uses TRBV19 and TRBJ2-1; 14 bases line up with TRBD2. The source material was CD4+ T cells sorted from blood. This receptor was obtained from a human donor with alopecia areata. The CDR3 protein is CASSTFGTSGSYEQFF. In DNA form, the CDR3 reads TGTGCCAGTAGTACCTTCGGGACTAGCGGGAGCTATGAGCAGTTCTTC.